These 15 T cell receptor beta chains came from one sample sequenced in a study of vaccination and CD4 T cells after COVID-19. Cultured CD4+ T cell DNA underwent sequencing with the Oncomine TCR Beta short-read assay. In TCRdb, the PCR reads were re-called with MiXCR into one record per CDR3 protein. The table records some 8,400 distinct CDR3 sequences, around 50% of them present only once. This sample's treatment: roughly 11-day PBMC culture with coronavirus spike peptide pools or control peptides (ViraFEST assay). No antigens are known for them. Sequencing was performed on CD4+ T cells from blood, cultured in vitro. The receptors were sampled from a human donor who had recovered from COVID-19.

The genes are TRBV20-1 and TRBJ2-5; D gene unclear. Germline CDR1 DFQATT, CDR2 SNEGSKA (reference sequence). This CDR3 is 12 amino acids long. The V end was cut by 3 bases, the J end by 7 bases, with 12 bases between. CDR3 protein: CSASGSMGTQYF. The DNA of the CDR3 is TGCAGTGCTAGCGGGTCAATGGGGACCCAGTACTTC.

This rearrangement joins TRBV5-6 to TRBJ2-7; 15 bases map to TRBD2. The CDR3 is 18 residues long. V was pared by 3 bases and J by 6 bases, with 13 bases of the junction left unmatched. Germline-derived CDR1 and CDR2 are SGHDT and YYEEEE. CDR3 bases: TGTGCCAGCAGCTGGGGACTAGCGGGAGGACGGGGGGTACGCGAGCAGTACTTC. It codes for CASSWGLAGGRGVREQYF.

The gene calls are TRBV20-1 and TRBJ2-1, with 10 bases aligning to TRBD2. The CDR3 covers 15 residues. Germline V gene sequence: CDR1 DFQATT, CDR2 SNEGSKA (reference sequence). J was trimmed by 1 base and V by 6 bases; bases with no gene match: 6. CDR3 nucleotide sequence: TGCAGTGCGCCTGGACTAGCGGAATCCTACAATGAGCAGTTCTTC. Its translation: CSAPGLAESYNEQFF.

This clonotype is large (0.1 to 1%) within its sample. The CDR3 DNA is TGTGCCATCAGTGTGGGCCGGGACACTGAAGCTTTCTTT. It is translated as CAISVGRDTEAFF. V is TRBV10-3 and J is TRBJ1-1; the D is unclear. Trimming left V 4 bases short and J 3 bases short, with 9 bases between. This CDR3 has 13 residues. Germline-derived CDR1 and CDR2 are ENHRY and SYGVKD.

The chain combines TRBV21-1 with TRBJ1-5; TRBD1 was called by the table and not checked on the DNA. TRBV21-1 has pseudogene status. This CDR3 region has 21 residues. CDR3 DNA: TGTGCCAGCAGCAAGCCAGACCTACCGGGACACCTACCCCCTAGCAATCAGCCCCAGCATTTT. Protein: CASSKPDLPGHLPPSNQPQHF.

This clonotype was recorded a few times. The rearrangement joins TRBV2 to TRBJ1-5; TRBD1 is a possible D gene (5 bases). Deletions cut 6 bases from V and 9 bases from J, with 9 bases between. CDR1 and CDR2 from the germline V gene are SNHLY and FYNNEI. CDR3 length equals 11 residues. The CDR3 bases are TGTGCCAGCAGGCGGGGGGGGCCCCAGCATTTT. This sequence encodes CASRRGGPQHF.

V and J are TRBV6-2 or TRBV6-3 and TRBJ2-7; D is possibly TRBD1 (5 bases). The CDR3 is made up of 14 amino acids. The germline V and J ends were trimmed by 6 bases and 2 bases, with 14 bases remaining between them. Germline V gene lookup returns CDR1 MNHEY and CDR2 SVGEGT. The CDR3: CASRKPDTAYEQYF. CDR3 DNA: TGTGCCAGCAGAAAACCGGACACAGCCTACGAGCAGTACTTC.

This sequence joins TRBV20-1 and TRBJ2-7, with D maybe TRBD1 (6 bases). CDR1 is DFQATT, CDR2 SNEGSKA, per germline (reference sequence). There are 13 residues in the CDR3. V shed 7 bases and J shed 1 base, with 14 bases lying between them. The CDR3 nucleotides read TGCAGTGTTACAGGGCCAAGATCCTACGAGCAGTACTTC. Protein: CSVTGPRSYEQYF.

The V call is TRBV7-9, the J call TRBJ2-5, with D perhaps TRBD1 (5 bases). The V and J ends lost 5 bases and 4 bases respectively, with 8 bases between them. The CDR3 extends over 12 amino acids. Germline V CDR1 and CDR2: SEHNR, FQNEAQ (reference sequence). CDR3 sequence (DNA): TGTGCCAGCAGCCGGACACTAGAGACCCAGTACTTC. Its translation is CASSRTLETQYF.

In its sample, this clonotype was seen a few times. The chain uses TRBV27 and TRBJ1-1, with D hard to call. V shed 3 bases and J shed 1 base, with 6 bases lying between them. Germline CDR1 is MNHEY and CDR2 is SMNVEV (reference sequence). The CDR3 spans 13 residues. Here the CDR3 reads CASSLQTNTEAFF. The CDR3 DNA follows: TGTGCCAGCAGTTTGCAGACGAACACTGAAGCTTTCTTT.

The chain links TRBV20-1 to TRBJ2-2, with D perhaps matching TRBD1 (6 bases). This CDR3 region has 15 residues. Germline V gene lookup returns CDR1 DFQATT and CDR2 SNEGSKA (reference sequence). The V end lost 6 bases, the J end lost 3 bases, and 17 bases lay between the germline ends. The DNA of the CDR3 is TGCAGTGCCCCCGGGACATACCCTTACACCGGGGAGCTGTTTTTT. This translates into CSAPGTYPYTGELFF.

The V gene is TRBV20-1, the J gene TRBJ2-3; 12 bases line up with TRBD2. V was clipped by 0 bases and J by 0 bases; unmatched bases: 7. The germline V gene encodes CDR1 DFQATT and CDR2 SNEGSKA (reference sequence). This CDR3 comprises 18 residues. The CDR3 DNA follows: TGCAGTGCTAGAGAACGGACTAGCGGGGTCTCAAGCACAGATACGCAGTATTTT. Its translation is CSARERTSGVSSTDTQYF.

This clonotype appeared a few times. The rearrangement joins TRBV6-1 to TRBJ1-2; D call uncertain. In germline, CDR1 is MNHNS, CDR2 SASEGT. Trimming cost V 4 bases and J 4 bases, with 10 bases left between them. The CDR3 is 13 residues long. The CDR3 nucleotides read TGTGCCAGCAGTGCGGGTTACTTCTATGGCTACACCTTC. Protein product: CASSAGYFYGYTF.

V usage is TRBV9 and J usage is TRBJ1-2; D is unclear. The V gene lost 3 bases and the J gene lost 0 bases, with 12 bases spanning the gap. Germline assignment: CDR1 SGDLS and CDR2 YYNGEE. The CDR3 covers 15 residues. CDR3 protein: CASSEAGLTNYGYTF. DNA for the CDR3: TGTGCCAGCAGCGAGGCGGGGTTAACTAACTATGGCTACACCTTC.

The J gene is TRBJ2-7, the V gene TRBV7-2; 9 bases are a match to TRBD2. The ends lost 1 base at V and 0 bases at J; junction bases unmatched: 4. Germline-derived CDR1 and CDR2 are SGHTA and FQGNSA. The CDR3 length is 16 residues. CDR3 amino acids: CASSLVPSGVSYEQYF. In DNA form, the CDR3 reads TGTGCCAGCAGCTTAGTCCCTAGCGGGGTCTCCTACGAGCAGTACTTC. Supplemented by reference TRBV7-2 and TRBJ2-7, the full variable domain reads GAGVSQSPSNKVTEKGKDVELRCDPISGHTALYWYRQSLGQGLEFLIYFQGNSAPDKSGLPSDRFSAERTGGSVSTLTIQRTQQEDSAVYLCASSLVPSGVSYEQYFGPGTRLTVT.